This T cell receptor beta chain derives from a study of control samples from healthy donors and cancer patients. Repertoires were generated with immunoSEQ multiplex PCR, while TCRdb's copy carries only in-frame clones and drops some. The table has around 130,000 clones, 87% seen once; the top ten hold 9.5% to 13%. Sequencing was carried out using blood. This TCR derives from a man younger than 45 in good health.

CDR3: CASSRMSNQPQHF. In nucleotides, the CDR3 is TGTGCCAGTAGTAGAATGAGCAATCAGCCCCAGCATTTT. The chain carries TRBV19 and TRBJ1-5; D is unclear. V was trimmed by 4 bases and J by 1 base, leaving 5 bases between them. Germline V gives CDR1 LNHDA, CDR2 SQIVND (reference sequence). The CDR3 loop spans 13 amino acids.